The TCR beta chain under discussion was sequenced for a study of vaccination and CD4 T cells after COVID-19. Treatment: 10-day PBMC culture with coronavirus spike peptide pools or control peptides (ViraFEST assay). Cultured CD4+ T cell DNA was sequenced using the Oncomine TCR Beta short-read assay. One entry per CDR3 protein results from TCRdb running MiXCR on the PCR reads. The data contain under 20,000 distinct CDR3 sequences, around 45% of them singletons. This clonotype was seen only a few times. Its specificity is not known. Here the sequenced sample was CD4+ T cells from blood, cultured in vitro, taken before SARS-CoV-2 vaccination. The sequence was collected from a human donor who had recovered from COVID-19.

The CDR3 is CATSEAVTPGANVLTF. In nucleotides, the CDR3 is TGTGCCACCAGTGAAGCAGTTACTCCTGGGGCCAACGTCCTGACTTTC. The chain recombines TRBV24-1 with TRBJ2-6; D gene unclear. The CDR3 is made up of 16 amino acids. V lost 4 bases and J 2 bases, leaving 11 bases between the germline ends. Germline V lookup: CDR1 KGHDR, CDR2 SFDVKD.